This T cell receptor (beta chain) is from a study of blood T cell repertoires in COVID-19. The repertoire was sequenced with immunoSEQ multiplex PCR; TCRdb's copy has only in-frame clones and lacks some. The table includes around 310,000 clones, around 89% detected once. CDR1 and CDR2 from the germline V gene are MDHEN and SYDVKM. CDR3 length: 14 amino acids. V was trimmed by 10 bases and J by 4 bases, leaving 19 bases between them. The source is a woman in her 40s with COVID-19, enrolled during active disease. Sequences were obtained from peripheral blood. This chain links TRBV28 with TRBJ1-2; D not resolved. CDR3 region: CATGRQAKGYGYTF. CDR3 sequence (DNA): TGTGCCACGGGAAGGCAGGCGAAGGGCTATGGCTACACCTTC.